The rows below give T cell receptor beta chains drawn from one sample of a study of blood T cells in healthy people across ages. From the 5' RACE reads, TCRdb called clonotypes with MiXCR, one entry per CDR3 protein. Among about 730,000 distinct CDR3 sequences listed, around 46% were seen once. Sequencing was done on a sample of blood. The source is a woman aged 55 to 70 in good health. Both conserved end residues are trimmed from each CDR3.

V: TRBV6-5; length: 11; CDR3: ASSSGGRNEQF
V: TRBV20-1; length: 14; CDR3: SARGGSSSYNSPLH
V: TRBV15; length: 12; CDR3: ATSRPRGENEQF
V: TRBV5-1; length: 13; CDR3: ASSLMGAGANVLT
V: TRBV10-3; length: 15; CDR3: AISESKASGVTDTQY
V: TRBV27; length: 13; CDR3: ASTPLAGVRETQY
V: TRBV6-6; length: 14; CDR3: ASSSTQAGGTYEQY
V: TRBV4-2; length: 14; CDR3: ASSGRTSGNTDTQY
V: TRBV7-2; length: 12; CDR3: ASSPDSSYNEQY
V: TRBV7-2; length: 14; CDR3: ASSLDSGRRRNEQF
V: TRBV15; length: 17; CDR3: ATSSALAGVKSWQETQY
V: TRBV28; length: 11; CDR3: ASSSHAEGGYT
V: TRBV5-1; length: 11; CDR3: ASSETAAYEQY
V: TRBV7-7; length: 14; CDR3: ASNIRGPQRTGELF
V: TRBV2; length: 12; CDR3: ATRVGGYTDTQY
V: TRBV29-1; length: 11; CDR3: SGKGAAHYGYT
V: TRBV4-3; length: 12; CDR3: ASSRQEGYNEQY
V: TRBV7-2; length: 9; CDR3: ASSARTEQF
V: TRBV28; length: 12; CDR3: ASSFPASTGELF
V: TRBV6-5; length: 14; CDR3: ASSSVLAGGNNEQF
V: TRBV25-1; length: 11; CDR3: ASNRAQHEKLF
V: TRBV12-3/TRBV12-4; length: 13; CDR3: ASSLTTEPNQPQH
V: TRBV2; length: 6; CDR3: ATRDEY
V: TRBV24-1; length: 10; CDR3: ATSDSGIGYT
V: TRBV4-1; length: 15; CDR3: ASSPTTGTIANYGYT
V: TRBV20-1; length: 13; CDR3: KDRGRLRPYNEQF
V: TRBV20-1; length: 16; CDR3: SARGFVTSGTGNYEQY
V: TRBV6-5; length: 17; CDR3: ASSYTRTTGARGHDTQY
V: TRBV5-6; length: 14; CDR3: ASSPVSQGANYGYT
V: TRBV3-1; length: 14; CDR3: ASSQDLGGYYNEQF
V: TRBV9; length: 15; CDR3: ASSPPTISDGGETQY
V: TRBV20-1; length: 12; CDR3: SATWTGSYNGQF
V: TRBV29-1; length: 12; CDR3: SVEASGRSYEQY
V: TRBV7-2; length: 13; CDR3: ASSQQGLHGETQY
V: TRBV27; length: 15; CDR3: ASSLASGGTFTDTQY
V: TRBV27; length: 11; CDR3: ASSARQGGGYT
V: TRBV9; length: 16; CDR3: ASSQGTSGGASQETQY
V: TRBV7-2; length: 14; CDR3: ASSLGMVGSYNEQF
V: TRBV2; length: 14; CDR3: ASSVEGAMANEKLF
V: TRBV20-1; length: 9; CDR3: SASSTTEAF
V: TRBV10-3; length: 14; CDR3: AITRQGSHSGNTIY
V: TRBV12-3/TRBV12-4; length: 15; CDR3: ASSLASGGGALETQY
V: TRBV5-6; length: 12; CDR3: ASSFGGQSIEAF
V: TRBV7-3; length: 12; CDR3: ASSAPSGSDTQY
V: TRBV10-3; length: 12; CDR3: AISEASSNQPQH
V: TRBV28; length: 16; CDR3: ASGRAGRLASGANVLT
V: TRBV29-1; length: 10; CDR3: SGKTPTYEQY
V: TRBV2; length: 10; CDR3: ASFEVNNEQF
V: TRBV6-5; length: 11; CDR3: ATSSGTPYGYT
V: TRBV20-1; length: 11; CDR3: SAADGPNEKLF
V: TRBV14; length: 13; CDR3: ASSRRGQGIAEQY
V: TRBV9; length: 13; CDR3: ASSPPGTANTEAF
V: TRBV27; length: 11; CDR3: ASSSVAWAGYT
V: TRBV5-1; length: 13; CDR3: ASSLEGQRNEKLF